This T cell receptor (beta chain) came from a study of radiotherapy plus CTLA-4 blockade in lung cancer. About the study: Disease control was present in around a third of patients, and objective responses in under 20%.

General study findings and limits: TCR clones from tumors expanded in blood after radiotherapy plus ipilimumab.

Profiling relied on immunoSEQ multiplex PCR, and the TCRdb table lists in-frame clones only, not all of them. Here the sample spans 75,000 to 100,000 clones, 82% being singletons. The CDR3 length is 15 residues. Germline CDR1 is SQVTM and CDR2 is ANQGSEA. The germline V and J ends were trimmed by 2 bases and 0 bases, with 11 bases remaining between them. People whose metastatic non-small-cell lung cancer was chemo-refractory got focal radiation along with CTLA-4 blockade by ipilimumab. In this sample, this clone turned up a few times. Its antigen is not identified. Sequences were derived from peripheral blood, sampled from a patient treated with radiotherapy plus ipilimumab. The TCR was taken from a human donor with non-small cell lung cancer who had a partial response to radiotherapy plus ipilimumab. The V gene is TRBV29-1, the J gene TRBJ2-4; D is uncertain. The CDR3 DNA sequence: TGCAGCGTTGAAAAACAGCCGCTAGCCAAAAACATTCAGTACTTC. Translated: CSVEKQPLAKNIQYF.